This TCR beta chain appears in the sequencing data of a study of blood T cell repertoires in COVID-19. Looking at the study overall: The study drew acute and convalescent COVID-19 samples from the United States, Italy and Spain. Sources were T cells, B-cell-depleted T cells, or PBMCs; the material itself was cDNA or gDNA.

Authors' data handling: Researchers report that nucleated cell counts were estimated from reference gene primer amplification. Measured with immunoSEQ multiplex PCR; TCRdb has only the in-frame clones, and not every one. The D gene and trimming were derived from the DNA, and the V and J assignments and clone size from that table. The sample has over 150,000 clones, roughly 90% seen once. Trimming shortened V by 6 bases and J by 3 bases, and 17 bases separated the two germline ends. Germline V gene lookup returns CDR1 MDHEN and CDR2 SYDVKM. CDR3 size: 16 residues. V and J are TRBV28 and TRBJ1-4; D perhaps matches TRBD1 (6 bases). This clonotype was sampled from a man aged 18 to 35 with COVID-19, enrolled during active disease. Specimen: peripheral blood. The CDR3 region is CASRPAQGASNEKLFF. For the CDR3, the DNA is TGTGCCAGCAGGCCCGCACAGGGAGCTTCTAATGAAAAACTGTTTTTT. Full variable domain (missing parts from reference TRBV28 and TRBJ1-4): DVKVTQSSRYLVKRTGEKVFLECVQDMDHENMFWYRQDPGLGLRLIYFSYDVKMKEKGDIPEGYSVSREKKERFSLILESASTNQTSMYLCASRPAQGASNEKLFFGSGTQLSVL.